These 3 T cell receptor beta chains were all obtained from the same sample, sequenced in a study of T cells after yellow fever vaccination. TCRdb passed the 5' RACE reads through MiXCR, listing each CDR3 protein once. This sample has 65,000 to 90,000 distinct CDR3 sequences, with about an eighth found just once. Sequenced here: CD8+ T cells not binding an NS4B(214-222) dextramer, sorted from PBMCs, sampled 21 days after the first yellow fever vaccination. The receptors originated from a man aged 18 to 30 who received the YFV17D yellow fever vaccine.

This chain joins TRBV29-1 and TRBJ2-1; TRBD2 aligns across 7 bases. This CDR3 contains 13 residues. V trimming: 2 bases; J trimming: 3 bases; junction bases outside the gene matches: 1. The V gene's germline CDR1 is SQVTM and CDR2 ANQGSEA. CDR3 sequence reads: CSVEPGGYNEQFF. CDR3 sequence (DNA): TGCAGCGTTGAACCGGGGGGCTACAATGAGCAGTTCTTC.

This clonotype has just a few counts. The rearrangement links TRBV5-1 to TRBJ2-1; no reliable D call. The germline V and J ends were trimmed by 0 bases and 5 bases, with 9 bases remaining between them. CDR1 is SGHRS, CDR2 YFSETQ, per germline. The CDR3 has 14 residues. CDR3 protein: CASSLVSQHNEQFF. CDR3 nucleotides: TGCGCCAGCAGCTTGGTATCACAACACAATGAGCAGTTCTTC.

The rearrangement uses TRBV11-2 and TRBJ2-5; no definite D call. Per the germline V gene, CDR1 is SGHAT and CDR2 is FQNNGV. This CDR3 contains 12 residues. The V end lost 2 bases, the J end lost 10 bases, and 11 bases lay between the germline ends. DNA for the CDR3: TGTGCCAGCAGCTTAATGGGGATTGGCCAGTACTTC. It encodes CASSLMGIGQYF.